Presented here are 3 T cell receptor beta chains from one specimen sequenced in a study of cytotoxic CD8 clonotypes in ibrutinib-treated CLL. Produced via immunoSEQ multiplex PCR; TCRdb's table is partial and in-frame only. This table holds 45,000 or so clones, almost 70% found once. The sequencing here drew on PBMCs, taken after 12 months of ibrutinib treatment. The source of these receptors is a human donor with chronic lymphocytic leukemia.

The rearrangement joins TRBV5-4 to TRBJ2-1; 9 bases are a match to TRBD1. Germline CDR1 is SGHNT and CDR2 is YYREEE (reference sequence). The CDR3 is 14 residues long. V shed 9 bases and J 8 bases; nucleotides not matched to a gene: 12. CDR3 coding DNA: TGTGCCATACCGGGACAGGGAGTGATGCATGAGCAGTTCTTC. The encoded protein is CAIPGQGVMHEQFF.

This clone was seen just once. The rearrangement links TRBV6-4 to TRBJ2-5; no reliable D call. The CDR3 spans 13 residues. Germline CDR1 reads MRHNA; CDR2 reads SNTAGT. V was shortened by 2 bases and J by 3 bases, with 7 bases between the two germline ends. This CDR3 is CASSDRAEETQYF. CDR3 bases: TGTGCCAGCAGTGACAGGGCAGAAGAGACCCAGTACTTC.

J is TRBJ2-1 and V is TRBV5-4; a possible D gene is TRBD1 (5 bases). V lost 4 bases to trimming and J lost 6 bases, with 11 bases between them. The CDR3 length is 13 residues. Per germline, CDR1 SGHNT and CDR2 YYREEE (reference sequence). For the CDR3, the DNA is TGTGCCAGCAGCCTAAAGACAGTCAATGAGCAGTTCTTC. Translated, it gives CASSLKTVNEQFF.